This entry lists 8 T cell receptor beta chains sequenced from one sample in a study of radiation and T cells in renal cell carcinoma. Only in-frame clones appear in the TCRdb table, and some are missing; sequencing was by immunoSEQ multiplex PCR. This table has about 22,000 clones, roughly three quarters appearing once. Time point denoted: baseline pretreatment blood. Documented treatment: 15 Gy SBRT to primary tumor, nephrectomy 4 weeks later. The specimen comprised blood, sampled from a patient whose treatment included radiotherapy and nephrectomy. These TCRs come from a man aged 60 to 69 with renal cell carcinoma.

This clone was observed a few times. The J gene is TRBJ2-5, the V gene TRBV6-5; 9 bases are shared with TRBD2. The V and J ends lost 2 bases and 4 bases, in that order; junction bases with no gene match: 2. Germline V lookup: CDR1 MNHEY, CDR2 SVGAGI. This CDR3 is 14 amino acids long. For the CDR3, the DNA is TGTGCCAGCAGTTACGAAGCGGGAGGAGAGACCCAGTACTTC. Its protein product is CASSYEAGGETQYF.

The chain employs TRBV25-1 and TRBJ2-1, with D possibly being TRBD2 (5 bases). The germline V and J ends were trimmed by 3 bases and 0 bases, with 9 bases remaining between them. This CDR3 has 15 amino acids. Germline CDR1 and CDR2: MGHDK and SYGVNS. CDR3 protein: CASSESGGSYNEQFF. The CDR3 nucleotides are TGTGCCAGCAGTGAGAGCGGAGGCTCCTACAATGAGCAGTTCTTC. Variable domain in full (rest from reference TRBV25-1 and TRBJ2-1): EADIYQTPRYLVIGTGKKITLECSQTMGHDKMYWYQQDPGMELHLIHYSYGVNSTEKGDLSSESTVSRIRTEHFPLTLESARPSHTSQYLCASSESGGSYNEQFFGPGTRLTVL.

This chain connects TRBV7-9 to TRBJ2-7, with a tentative D call TRBD2 (5 bases). The CDR3 runs to 13 residues. V was clipped by 1 base and J by 6 bases, with 10 bases between them. Germline loops: CDR1 SEHNR, CDR2 FQNEAQ (reference sequence). The CDR3 loop reads CASSLGTRGEQYF. The CDR3 DNA reads TGTGCCAGCAGCTTAGGTACCCGGGGCGAGCAGTACTTC.

The chain joins TRBV7-9 to TRBJ1-2, with D uncertain. CDR3 size: 16 residues. Trimming cost V 0 bases and J 0 bases, with 11 bases left between them. Germline values: CDR1 SEHNR, CDR2 FQNEAQ (reference sequence). The CDR3 coding sequence is TGTGCCAGCAGCTTAGCAGGGCAGCGGGCTAACTATGGCTACACCTTC. It translates to CASSLAGQRANYGYTF. Combining the CDR3 with reference TRBV7-9 and TRBJ1-2 gives the whole variable domain DTGVSQNPRHKITKRGQNVTFRCDPISEHNRLYWYRQTLGQGPEFLTYFQNEAQLEKSRLLSDRFSAERPKGSFSTLEIQRTEQGDSAMYLCASSLAGQRANYGYTFGSGTRLTVV.

This chain connects TRBV6-5 to TRBJ1-6; D remains ambiguous. Germline lookup yields CDR1 MNHEY and CDR2 SVGAGI. V lost 7 bases and J lost 18, with 13 bases in between. This CDR3 region has 10 residues. This CDR3 is CASTDDHSHF. For the CDR3, the DNA is TGTGCCAGCACCGACGACCATAGCCACTTT.

V and J are TRBV7-2 and TRBJ2-5, with 9 bases aligning to TRBD2. V lost 7 bases and J lost 2; bases outside the gene matches: 8. The CDR3 sequence is 15 residues long. Germline V gene sequence: CDR1 SGHTA, CDR2 FQGNSA. CDR3 loop: CASTRLAAPQETQYF. The CDR3 DNA sequence: TGTGCCAGCACCCGACTAGCGGCCCCACAAGAGACCCAGTACTTC.

The J gene is TRBJ2-3, the V gene TRBV9, with D possibly matching TRBD2 (6 bases). The V end was cut by 4 bases, the J end by 3 bases, with 21 bases between. Germline V lookup: CDR1 SGDLS, CDR2 YYNGEE. There are 17 residues in the CDR3. For the CDR3, the DNA is TGTGCCAGCAGCCCCTACAAAGGAGGGCGTGAGACAGATACGCAGTATTTT. Encoded protein: CASSPYKGGRETDTQYF.

The rearrangement uses TRBV7-2 and TRBJ1-2; 10 bases are a match to TRBD1. J gave up 8 bases and V 1 base, and 4 bases lay outside the gene matches. Germline loops: CDR1 SGHTA, CDR2 FQGNSA. The CDR3 totals 14 residues. Here the CDR3 DNA reads TGTGCCAGCAGCTTAGGGACAGGGGGGGTCGGCTACACCTTC. This translates into CASSLGTGGVGYTF.